The 31 T cell receptor beta chains given below trace back to one sample, sequenced in a study of T-cell memory formation after mild COVID-19. TCRdb reanalysed the 5' RACE reads using MiXCR and keeps one entry per CDR3 protein. The sample lists 560,000 or so distinct CDR3 sequences; roughly 17% were seen once. The source material was PBMCs or a T cell subset sorted from them (not recorded which). These receptors were taken from an adult woman who had mild COVID-19 (a few samples of this study predate the infection). Cell type and time point are not known.

The CDR3 is CASSMSANYEQYF. The CDR3 bases are TGTGCCAGTAGTATGAGTGCTAACTACGAGCAGTACTTC. The chain has TRBV19 and TRBJ2-7; D is unclear. The ends were cut back, 3 bases at V and 3 bases at J, with 9 bases in the middle. Looked up from germline, CDR1 is LNHDA and CDR2 is SQIVND (reference sequence). The CDR3 consists of 13 residues.

This clonotype has just a few counts. The chain uses TRBV20-1 and TRBJ2-3, with D hard to call. Germline CDR1 reads DFQATT; CDR2 reads SNEGSKA (reference sequence). V shed 0 bases and J shed 3 bases, with 13 bases lying between them. The CDR3 extends over 15 amino acids. This chain's CDR3 is CSAREARLGTDTQYF. CDR3 in DNA: TGCAGTGCTAGAGAGGCAAGATTGGGGACAGATACGCAGTATTTT.

The rearrangement joins TRBV21-1 to TRBJ2-7; the table's D call of TRBD1 was not tested on the DNA. TRBV21-1 is tagged as a pseudogene. The CDR3 has 14 amino acids. The CDR3 region has the DNA TGTGCCAGCAGCAAAGGGGTAGGGGAAAGCGAGCAGTACTTC. Protein sequence: CASSKGVGESEQYF.

The CDR3 sequence: CATSAPVTSNTEAFF. The CDR3 DNA sequence: TGTGCCACCAGCGCCCCCGTGACTTCGAACACTGAAGCTTTCTTT. V is TRBV15 and J is TRBJ1-1; D is unclear. This CDR3 comprises 15 residues. V dropped 5 bases and J dropped 1 base, with 14 bases sitting between them. Looked up from germline, CDR1 is LNHNV and CDR2 is YYDKDF (reference sequence).

V is TRBV19 and J is TRBJ2-3, with D possibly being TRBD1 or TRBD2 (5 bases each). There are 15 residues in the CDR3. Between the trimmed V and J ends, which lost 10 bases and 3 bases, there was a span of 20 bases. CDR1 is LNHDA and CDR2 is SQIVND in the germline V gene (reference sequence). CDR3 residues: CATDAGDLGTDTQYF. In DNA, the CDR3 is TGTGCCACCGACGCCGGGGACCTGGGGACAGATACGCAGTATTTT.

This clonotype was detected a few times. The chain employs TRBV18 and TRBJ2-1; unclear D gene. The CDR3 totals 12 residues. V was clipped by 2 bases and J by 8 bases, with 7 bases between them. Germline V lookup: CDR1 KGHSH, CDR2 LQKENI. The CDR3 loop reads CASSPGSHEQFF. DNA of the CDR3: TGTGCCAGCTCACCAGGGTCGCATGAGCAGTTCTTC.

This clonotype was counted a few times. The V and J genes are TRBV14 and TRBJ1-1, with 7 nucleotides matching TRBD1. The CDR3 covers 13 residues. Germline loops: CDR1 SGHDN, CDR2 FVKESK. The V and J ends lost 4 bases and 11 bases, in that order; junction bases with no gene match: 10. CDR3 in DNA: TGTGCCAGCAGCCTCCTCGGACAGGCCCAGGCTTTCTTT. This gives the protein CASSLLGQAQAFF.

This clonotype was recorded a few times. This chain joins TRBV9 and TRBJ2-4; D ambiguous. The CDR3 is made up of 14 amino acids. V lost 0 bases to trimming and J lost 2 bases, with 6 bases between them. CDR1 and CDR2 from the germline V gene are SGDLS and YYNGEE. Written as DNA, the CDR3 is TGTGCCAGCAGCGTAGGTAGTACCAAAAACATTCAGTACTTC. It encodes CASSVGSTKNIQYF.

Only a few counts were recorded for this clonotype. The chain combines TRBV6-2 or TRBV6-3 with TRBJ2-7, with 10 nucleotides matching TRBD2. Germline CDR1 and CDR2: MNHEY and SVGEGT. The CDR3 is 16 amino acids. The V gene end was trimmed by 3 bases and the J gene end by 1 base; junction bases not matched to a gene: 6. Here the CDR3 DNA reads TGTGCCAGCAGTTATCCGCAGCGGGAGGGATCCTACGAGCAGTACTTC. It translates to CASSYPQREGSYEQYF.

V and J are TRBV15 and TRBJ1-4; D gene ambiguous. The CDR3 runs to 14 residues. Germline CDR1 reads LNHNV; CDR2 reads YYDKDF (reference sequence). V was cut by 0 bases and J by 8 bases, with 10 bases left in between. CDR3 bases: TGTGCCACCAGCAGAGATCCCGGGGAGGAAAAACTGTTTTTT. This codes for CATSRDPGEEKLFF.

This clonotype appeared a few times. The J gene is TRBJ2-1, the V gene TRBV20-1, with D maybe TRBD2 (6 bases). In germline, CDR1 is DFQATT, CDR2 SNEGSKA (reference sequence). V dropped 5 bases and J dropped 3 bases, with 11 bases sitting between them. The CDR3 is 13 amino acids. As DNA, the CDR3 is TGCAGTGCTGATCCCGGGAGCTACAATGAGCAGTTCTTC. Residues: CSADPGSYNEQFF.

This sequence joins TRBV24-1 and TRBJ2-1; the D is unclear. Per germline, CDR1 KGHDR and CDR2 SFDVKD. Trimming stripped 4 bases from V and 6 bases from J, with 9 bases between. The CDR3 has 13 amino acids. Here the CDR3 reads CATSEVGSNEQFF. CDR3 nucleotides: TGTGCCACCAGTGAGGTGGGGTCCAATGAGCAGTTCTTC.

V and J are TRBV12-3 or TRBV12-4 and TRBJ1-4; maybe TRBD1 (5 bases). The germline V and J ends were trimmed by 3 bases and 0 bases, with 14 bases remaining between them. The CDR3 is made up of 17 amino acids. CDR3 loop: CASSLGTTEATNEKLFF. The CDR3 region has the DNA TGTGCCAGCAGTTTGGGGACTACGGAAGCAACTAATGAAAAACTGTTTTTT.

This sequence joins TRBV3-1 and TRBJ1-2; D gene ambiguous. CDR3 size: 14 residues. V shed 0 bases and J shed 5 bases, with 10 bases lying between them. The V gene's germline CDR1 is LGHDT and CDR2 YNNKEL (reference sequence). CDR3 in amino acids: CASSQDLADYGYTF. In nucleotides, the CDR3 is TGTGCCAGCAGCCAAGATCTGGCAGATTATGGCTACACCTTC.

V gene TRBV5-4 combines with J gene TRBJ1-6; D is uncertain. The CDR3 has 17 residues. Germline V CDR1 and CDR2: SGHNT, YYREEE (reference sequence). Trimming took 4 bases from V and 6 from J, leaving 20 bases between them. The CDR3 region is CASSPKREPSVNSPLHF. Here the CDR3 DNA reads TGTGCCAGCAGCCCTAAGAGAGAGCCATCCGTTAATTCACCCCTCCACTTT.

The chain recombines TRBV9 with TRBJ1-2, with D hard to call. The CDR3 is 18 residues long. Trimming took off 0 bases at V and 2 bases at J, with 20 bases between the two ends. Germline V gives CDR1 SGDLS, CDR2 YYNGEE. CDR3 residues: CASSVVDMAPPLNYGYTF. The CDR3 nucleotides are TGTGCCAGCAGCGTAGTGGATATGGCGCCTCCCCTAAACTATGGCTACACCTTC.

The V and J genes are TRBV20-1 and TRBJ1-2; the match to TRBD1 covers 7 bases. Germline V gives CDR1 DFQATT, CDR2 SNEGSKA (reference sequence). The V gene end was trimmed by 2 bases and the J gene end by 4 bases; junction bases not matched to a gene: 7. The CDR3 has 14 amino acids. CDR3 in DNA: TGCAGTGCTAGAAAGGGGACAGACCTCTATGGCTACACCTTC. Its protein product is CSARKGTDLYGYTF.

This chain joins TRBV3-1 and TRBJ2-7; 7 nucleotides match TRBD1. From germline, CDR1 is LGHDT and CDR2 YNNKEL (reference sequence). V shed 1 base, J shed 2 bases, and the junction held 5 bases outside the gene matches. The CDR3 runs 15 residues. The CDR3 DNA reads as TGTGCCAGCAGCCAAGTGGTCAGGGGGACCTACGAGCAGTACTTC. This translates into CASSQVVRGTYEQYF.

The chain combines TRBV6-2 or TRBV6-3 with TRBJ1-1; perhaps TRBD1 as D (5 bases). The germline V gene encodes CDR1 MNHEY and CDR2 SVGEGT. This CDR3 has 14 amino acids. V shed 4 bases and J shed 11 bases, with 20 bases lying between them. The CDR3 region is CASSLGTRQESAFF. The DNA for the CDR3 is TGTGCCAGCAGTTTGGGGACCCGCCAGGAGTCGGCTTTCTTT.

This clonotype has a handful of counts. The chain has TRBV19 and TRBJ2-1; D remains ambiguous. Trimming cost V 0 bases and J 0 bases, with 12 bases left between them. Germline CDR1 reads LNHDA; CDR2 reads SQIVND (reference sequence). This CDR3 spans 17 amino acids. The CDR3 nucleotides read TGTGCCAGTAGTATAGATACGACTCCCGGCTCCTACAATGAGCAGTTCTTC. Translating gives CASSIDTTPGSYNEQFF.

The rearrangement links TRBV29-1 to TRBJ1-5; D is unclear. CDR1 is SQVTM and CDR2 is ANQGSEA in the germline V gene. V was trimmed by 4 bases and J by 0 bases, leaving 10 bases between them. The CDR3 has 14 residues. In DNA form, the CDR3 reads TGCAGCGTTGGAGGAGGACGTAGCAATCAGCCCCAGCATTTT. Protein product: CSVGGGRSNQPQHF.

This chain joins TRBV5-1 and TRBJ1-2, with 7 bases identical to TRBD1. Germline CDR1 is SGHRS and CDR2 is YFSETQ. Trimming cost V 0 bases and J 8 bases; bases outside gene matches: 4. This CDR3 spans 13 amino acids. CDR3 sequence reads: CASSLDSDRGYTF. The CDR3 nucleotides read TGCGCCAGCAGCTTGGATTCGGACAGGGGCTACACCTTC.

The chain joins TRBV12-3 or TRBV12-4 to TRBJ1-5; D is undetermined. Trimming left V 3 bases short and J 7 bases short, with 7 bases between. CDR3 length: 12 residues. The DNA of the CDR3 is TGTGCCAGCAGTTTCCCCGGACAGCCCCAGCATTTT. Residues: CASSFPGQPQHF.

This clonotype was seen only a few times. The chain is built from TRBV7-9 and TRBJ1-1; 8 nucleotides match TRBD1. Germline trimming cut 5 bases from V and 6 bases from J; bases unmatched to any gene: 5. In germline, CDR1 is SEHNR, CDR2 FQNEAQ (reference sequence). The CDR3 is 13 residues long. The CDR3, as DNA: TGTGCCAGCAGCGAGGACAGGGTGGCTGAAGCTTTCTTT. Translating it yields CASSEDRVAEAFF.

This chain joins TRBV7-6 and TRBJ2-7, with 8 bases matching TRBD2. The V gene end was trimmed by 8 bases and the J gene end by 4 bases; junction bases not matched to a gene: 4. The CDR3 is 12 residues long. The V gene's germline CDR1 is SGHVS and CDR2 FNYEAQ. The CDR3 DNA reads as TGTGCCAGCTCCGGGGGGGGGTACGAGCAGTACTTC. This encodes CASSGGGYEQYF.

V and J are TRBV6-1 and TRBJ2-7; possibly TRBD1 for D (6 bases). V lost 3 bases and J 2 bases, leaving 14 bases between the germline ends. The germline V gene encodes CDR1 MNHNS and CDR2 SASEGT. This CDR3 is built from 15 residues. The chain's CDR3 is CASSEATGHPYEQYF. The CDR3 nucleotides are TGTGCCAGCAGTGAGGCTACAGGGCACCCCTACGAGCAGTACTTC.

The rearrangement links TRBV5-4 to TRBJ2-7; tentative D call: TRBD2 (6 bases). This CDR3 contains 14 residues. The V end was cut by 1 base, the J end by 13 bases, with 21 bases between. The germline V gene has CDR1 SGHNT and CDR2 YYREEE (reference sequence). The CDR3 nucleotides read TGTGCCAGCAGCTTGTCGGGAGCCCCATATGCGAAATACTTC. Translating it yields CASSLSGAPYAKYF.

This clonotype came up a few times. The chain links TRBV20-1 to TRBJ2-3; TRBD1 is a possible D gene (5 bases). The V end was cut by 5 bases, the J end by 1 base, with 13 bases between. The CDR3 loop spans 14 amino acids. The germline gives CDR1 DFQATT, CDR2 SNEGSKA (reference sequence). The DNA for the CDR3 is TGCAGTGCTCCCCCTCCGACAGGCACAGATACGCAGTATTTT. Translating gives CSAPPPTGTDTQYF.

This clonotype has a handful of counts. J is TRBJ2-5 and V is TRBV6-1, with TRBD2 matching over 8 bases. V lost 7 bases to trimming and J lost 2 bases; unmatched junction nucleotides: 3. The CDR3 is 13 amino acids. Germline assignment: CDR1 MNHNS and CDR2 SASEGT. The CDR3 nucleotides read TGTGCCAGCAAAACTAGCGGACAAGAGACCCAGTACTTC. The encoded protein is CASKTSGQETQYF.

This clonotype was found a few times. This chain uses TRBV30 with TRBJ1-1; no firm D call. The CDR3 is made up of 15 amino acids. The germline V gene encodes CDR1 GTSNPN and CDR2 SVGIG (reference sequence). Trimming removed 4 bases from V and 0 bases from J, with 15 bases in between. The CDR3 reads CAWTYAGVMNTEAFF. The DNA of the CDR3 is TGTGCCTGGACCTATGCTGGGGTGATGAACACTGAAGCTTTCTTT.

This clonotype was picked up a small number of times. The chain is built from TRBV9 and TRBJ2-3; D remains unclear. This CDR3 comprises 12 residues. CDR1 and CDR2 (germline): SGDLS, YYNGEE. Trimming removed 2 bases from V and 2 bases from J, with 3 bases in between. Here the CDR3 reads CASSVHTDTQYF. The CDR3, as DNA: TGTGCCAGCAGCGTTCACACAGATACGCAGTATTTT. The variable domain in full, with the rest retrieved from reference TRBV9 and TRBJ2-3, is DSGVTQTPKHLITATGQRVTLRCSPRSGDLSVYWYQQSLDQGLQFLIQYYNGEERAKGNILERFSAQQFPDLHSELNLSSLELGDSALYFCASSVHTDTQYFGPGTRLTVL.